These T cell receptor beta chains were read from a single sample in a study of T cell repertoires in cytomegalovirus infection. These receptors lack a known antigen. TCRdb reprocessed the reads with MiXCR, giving one entry per CDR3 protein. This sample yields approximately 500,000 distinct CDR3 sequences, of which around 30% are seen a single time; roughly 15% belongs to the top ten. The material was cultured PBMCs, obtained from culture after CMV antigen stimulation. Receptors originate from a human donor in good health (CMV status not recorded). Some clones in this sample may be carry-over from other donors' samples. Each CDR3 is given with its conserved first and last residue. D genes are given only for firm matches. Only some rows state a clone size, as once, few, many or a class for expanded clones.

size	V	J	D	DNA	CDR3
few	TRBV7-2	TRBJ1-6	-	TGTGCCAGCAGCTTTGGGGGGGCGTTATCTTCACCCCTCCACTTT	CASSFGGALSSPLHF
many	TRBV10-3	TRBJ2-3	TRBD1	TGTGCCATCAGTCGCGCCGGGACAGGGGCCACAGATACGCAGTATTTT	CAISRAGTGATDTQYF
-	TRBV20-1	TRBJ2-1	-	TGCAGTGCCAGCCCCCTAGACAGGCCTTACAATGAGCAGTTCTTC	CSASPLDRPYNEQFF
few	TRBV20-1	TRBJ2-3	-	TGCAGTGCTATTATGCTTAACACAGATACGCAGTATTTT	CSAIMLNTDTQYF
few	TRBV6-2/TRBV6-3	TRBJ2-5	TRBD1	TGTGCCAGCAGTTACTCCCCGCAGGGGGCTGGAGGAGAGACCCAGTACTTC	CASSYSPQGAGGETQYF
-	TRBV11-2	TRBJ1-3	-	TGTGCCAGCAGCCCGCGGGCCTCCTCTGGAAACACCATATATTTT	CASSPRASSGNTIYF
-	TRBV25-1	TRBJ2-3	TRBD2	TGTGCCAGCAGTCTAGCGGGAGGTATGCTAAGCACAGATACGCAGTATTTT	CASSLAGGMLSTDTQYF
-	TRBV12-3/TRBV12-4	TRBJ2-3	TRBD2	TGTGCCAGCAGTACTAGCGGGATTTCCACAGATACGCAGTATTTT	CASSTSGISTDTQYF
-	TRBV4-2	TRBJ2-7	-	TGTGCCAGCAGCCAAGATGTCTCCGTGGTCCCCCACTCCGCCGAGCAGTACTTC	CASSQDVSVVPHSAEQYF
-	TRBV20-1	TRBJ2-3	TRBD2	TGCAGTGCTAGGTCGATGGCGGGAGTCGTCCCAGATACGCAGTATTTT	CSARSMAGVVPDTQYF
-	TRBV7-2	TRBJ2-3	-	TGTGCCAGCAGCCCCAGAAATGGCGGAAATACGCAGTATTTT	CASSPRNGGNTQYF
few	TRBV12-3/TRBV12-4	TRBJ2-3	-	TGTGCCAGCAGTTTGAGCGAGATCACAGATACGCAGTATTTT	CASSLSEITDTQYF
many	TRBV7-8	TRBJ1-1	-	TGTGCCAGCAGCTTAGCGGCCGGAGCTTTCTTT	CASSLAAGAFF
-	TRBV23-1	TRBJ2-6	-	TGCGCCAGCAGTCTCCCGGACGACAGGACCCACCTATCTGGGGCCAACGTCCTGACTTTC	CASSLPDDRTHLSGANVLTF
-	TRBV20-1	TRBJ1-6	-	TGCAGTGCGGGGCACTGGGGTGCGGGTAATTCACCCCTCCACTTT	CSAGHWGAGNSPLHF
-	TRBV6-5	TRBJ2-3	-	TGTGCCAGCAGTTACTCGGCAGGGGAGGGAGCGCAGTATTTT	CASSYSAGEGAQYF
-	TRBV11-2	TRBJ2-3	TRBD1	TGTGCCAGCAGGCGGGACAGGGCCCCAGCAGATACGCAGTATTTT	CASRRDRAPADTQYF
few	TRBV4-3	TRBJ2-1	TRBD2	TGCGCCAGCAGCCAAGGTCTTAGCGGGAGGGATTCCTACAATGAGCAGTTCTTC	CASSQGLSGRDSYNEQFF
few	TRBV27	TRBJ1-2	-	TGTGCCAGCAGTTTAATCGCCGGTTTAGGGGGCTACACCTTC	CASSLIAGLGGYTF
few	TRBV7-8	TRBJ1-2	-	TGTGCCAGCAGCTTAAGACAGGATTGGTTTGGCTACACCTTC	CASSLRQDWFGYTF
-	TRBV6-8	TRBJ2-7	TRBD1	TGTGCCAGCAGTTACAGGGGACAGGGGTACGAGCAGTACTTC	CASSYRGQGYEQYF
few	TRBV12-3/TRBV12-4	TRBJ1-1	-	TGTGCCAGCAGTCCGGGGGGTCTGAGAGCTTTCTTT	CASSPGGLRAFF